These 30 T cell receptor beta chains were sequenced from one sample in a study of blood T cell repertoires in COVID-19. Libraries were prepared by immunoSEQ multiplex PCR; TCRdb keeps only in-frame clonotypes and omits some of them. This table has 200,000 or so clones, roughly 88% appearing once. The specimen sequenced was PBMCs or T cells enriched from blood (not recorded which). All receptors come from a woman in her twenties or thirties who had been exposed to COVID-19.

V is TRBV7-9 and J is TRBJ1-2, with a tentative D call TRBD1 (6 bases). The V end lost 5 bases, the J end lost 5 bases, and 18 bases lay between the germline ends. The CDR3 is 15 amino acids. From germline, CDR1 is SEHNR and CDR2 FQNEAQ (reference sequence). The CDR3 loop is CASSMKQGAAYGYTF. The CDR3 DNA reads TGTGCCAGCAGCATGAAACAGGGAGCGGCGTATGGCTACACCTTC.

This chain joins TRBV9 and TRBJ2-5; 10 bases match TRBD2. The germline CDR1 and CDR2 sequences are SGDLS and YYNGEE. The CDR3 runs 14 residues. The V segment lost 4 bases and the J segment 1 base; nucleotides outside the gene matches: 1. CDR3 DNA sequence: TGTGCCAGCAGCCCTAGCGGGGGCCAAGAGACCCAGTACTTC. This codes for CASSPSGGQETQYF.

This chain connects TRBV15 to TRBJ2-7, with 8 nucleotides matching TRBD1. The CDR3 loop spans 17 amino acids. Germline V gives CDR1 LNHNV, CDR2 YYDKDF (reference sequence). The junction had 8 bases not matched to a gene; V was cut back by 0 bases and J by 1 base. CDR3 sequence (DNA): TGTGCCACCAGCAGAGATATCGTAGGACAGGGTTCCTACGAGCAGTACTTC. Amino acids: CATSRDIVGQGSYEQYF.

The V call is TRBV4-2, the J call TRBJ2-1, with 13 bases identical to TRBD2. The CDR3 contains 18 residues. V dropped 1 base and J dropped 9; count of bases not matched to a gene: 12. Germline V lookup: CDR1 LGHNA, CDR2 YNFKEQ. CDR3 sequence reads: CASSQGTSGSIAGGEQFF. In DNA, the CDR3 is TGTGCCAGCAGCCAAGGGACTAGCGGGAGTATAGCGGGGGGTGAGCAGTTCTTC.

This clone was counted a few times. The chain joins TRBV27 to TRBJ2-2; a possible D gene is TRBD2 (6 bases). Trimming stripped 3 bases from V and 7 bases from J, with 12 bases between. Germline CDR1 reads MNHEY; CDR2 reads SMNVEV (reference sequence). The CDR3 is made up of 14 amino acids. The CDR3: CASSLIGGVGELFF. CDR3 in DNA: TGTGCCAGCAGTTTGATCGGGGGTGTCGGGGAGCTGTTTTTT.

V usage is TRBV19 and J usage is TRBJ2-1, with 15 bases aligning to TRBD2. The V segment lost 5 bases and the J segment 12 bases; nucleotides outside the gene matches: 8. CDR3 length: 15 amino acids. Germline CDR1 LNHDA, CDR2 SQIVND (reference sequence). The CDR3 sequence is CASSPQGLAGGGQFF. The CDR3, as DNA: TGTGCCAGTAGTCCCCAGGGACTAGCGGGAGGCGGGCAGTTCTTC.

CDR3 protein: CASSVMTSGRNNEQFF. CDR3 nucleotide sequence: TGTGCCAGCAGCGTAATGACTAGCGGGAGGAACAATGAGCAGTTCTTC. The V gene is TRBV9, the J gene TRBJ2-1, with 13 bases aligning to TRBD2. The CDR3 length is 16 residues. In germline, CDR1 is SGDLS, CDR2 YYNGEE. After removal of 1 base from V and 5 bases from J, the junction contained 3 bases not matched to a gene. Full variable domain (outside the CDR3, taken from reference TRBV9 and TRBJ2-1): DSGVTQTPKHLITATGQRVTLRCSPRSGDLSVYWYQQSLDQGLQFLIQYYNGEERAKGNILERFSAQQFPDLHSELNLSSLELGDSALYFCASSVMTSGRNNEQFFGPGTRLTVL.

The table lists this clone with a count of one. V is TRBV15 and J is TRBJ1-1, with no clear D. Trimming took off 1 base at V and 7 bases at J, with 10 bases between the two ends. This CDR3 is built from 13 residues. Germline V gene lookup returns CDR1 LNHNV and CDR2 YYDKDF (reference sequence). DNA of the CDR3: TGTGCCACCAGCAGAGGGACCGCGGGTGAAGCTTTCTTT. This encodes CATSRGTAGEAFF.

V usage is TRBV6-1 and J usage is TRBJ2-7; 7 nucleotides line up with TRBD2. Germline lookup yields CDR1 MNHNS and CDR2 SASEGT. CDR3 length: 13 amino acids. V lost 3 bases and J lost 4; bases outside the gene matches: 3. The CDR3 DNA reads as TGTGCCAGCAGTGATTTGGGGGGGTACGAGCAGTACTTC. Amino acid sequence: CASSDLGGYEQYF.

The chain couples TRBV15 to TRBJ2-1, with TRBD1 identical over 10 bases. CDR1 and CDR2 from the germline V gene are LNHNV and YYDKDF (reference sequence). The CDR3 contains 16 residues. V trimming: 1 base; J trimming: 4 bases; junction bases outside the gene matches: 4. CDR3 coding DNA: TGTGCCACCAGCAGAGGAGGACAGGGGGTGTACAATGAGCAGTTCTTC. This codes for CATSRGGQGVYNEQFF.

This clone was picked up one time. The CDR3 sequence: CASSKGTGSQETQYF. The CDR3 DNA is TGCGCCAGCAGCAAAGGGACAGGCAGCCAAGAGACCCAGTACTTC. J is TRBJ2-5 and V is TRBV5-1; 8 bases line up with TRBD1. The CDR3 totals 15 residues. Trimming took 4 bases from V and 1 from J; bases not matched to a gene: 6. The V gene's germline CDR1 is SGHRS and CDR2 YFSETQ.

The chain couples TRBV6-5 to TRBJ2-7; 7 positions match TRBD2. This CDR3 has 14 amino acids. V was clipped by 3 bases and J by 5 bases; unmatched bases: 7. Per the germline V gene, CDR1 is MNHEY and CDR2 is SVGAGI. CDR3 nucleotide sequence: TGTGCCAGCAGTTATACTCGGGGGGACGACGAGCAGTACTTC. Translation: CASSYTRGDDEQYF.

This chain connects TRBV27 to TRBJ1-2; D remains unclear. Per the germline V gene, CDR1 is MNHEY and CDR2 is SMNVEV (reference sequence). V was cut by 0 bases and J by 7 bases, with 9 bases left in between. This CDR3 is 13 amino acids long. CDR3 in amino acids: CASSLSGQRGYTF. The DNA of the CDR3 is TGTGCCAGCAGTTTATCAGGTCAGCGTGGCTACACCTTC.

J is TRBJ2-1 and V is TRBV18; TRBD1 is a possible D gene (5 bases). Germline V gene sequence: CDR1 KGHSH, CDR2 LQKENI. Deletions cut 4 bases from V and 3 bases from J, with 10 bases between. This CDR3 comprises 14 residues. The CDR3 nucleotides read TGTGCCAGCTCACGCCTCAGGGTCTACAATGAGCAGTTCTTC. Its protein product is CASSRLRVYNEQFF.

The chain uses TRBV5-4 and TRBJ1-1; weak D call: TRBD1 (6 bases). There are 15 residues in the CDR3. The ends were cut back, 3 bases at V and 5 bases at J, with 17 bases in the middle. Per the germline V gene, CDR1 is SGHNT and CDR2 is YYREEE (reference sequence). This CDR3 reads CASSSYEGVGTEAFF. The CDR3 bases are TGTGCCAGCAGCTCATACGAGGGGGTAGGGACTGAAGCTTTCTTT.

There are a few counts of this clone. This rearrangement joins TRBV19 to TRBJ1-5; 9 nucleotides agree with TRBD1. Germline trimming cut 7 bases from V and 5 bases from J; bases unmatched to any gene: 6. The CDR3 runs 14 residues. Germline-derived CDR1 and CDR2 are LNHDA and SQIVND (reference sequence). This chain's CDR3 is CASNDRGSHQPQHF. The DNA of the CDR3 is TGTGCCAGTAATGACAGGGGGTCGCATCAGCCCCAGCATTTT.

This sequence joins TRBV28 and TRBJ2-1; 10 nucleotides match TRBD2. V was clipped by 4 bases and J by 7 bases; unmatched bases: 4. The CDR3 has 14 residues. CDR1 is MDHEN and CDR2 is SYDVKM in the germline V gene. CDR3 bases: TGTGCCAGCAGTTGGGGTAGCGGGAGGAATGAGCAGTTCTTC. Its protein is CASSWGSGRNEQFF.

The V gene is TRBV4-2, the J gene TRBJ1-6; 7 bases are shared with TRBD1. The CDR3 covers 17 residues. Looked up from germline, CDR1 is LGHNA and CDR2 is YNFKEQ. The trim removed 2 bases at V and 0 bases at J, leaving 4 bases unmatched. CDR3 protein: CASSQPAGGSYNSPLHF. DNA of the CDR3: TGTGCCAGCAGCCAACCGGCAGGGGGCTCCTATAATTCACCCCTCCACTTT.

This chain joins TRBV9 and TRBJ2-3; 10 bases align to TRBD2. This CDR3 is 15 amino acids long. V lost 3 bases and J lost 7; bases outside the gene matches: 8. Per the germline V gene, CDR1 is SGDLS and CDR2 is YYNGEE. CDR3 region: CASSERTSGTYTQYF. In nucleotides, the CDR3 is TGTGCCAGCAGCGAACGGACTAGCGGAACTTATACGCAGTATTTT.

The rearrangement links TRBV5-1 to TRBJ2-1; 9 bases align to TRBD1. With 2 bases clipped from V and 7 bases from J, the junction kept 7 bases outside the gene matches. The CDR3 has 15 amino acids. Looked up from germline, CDR1 is SGHRS and CDR2 is YFSETQ. The CDR3 protein is CASSLTDRGRNEQFF. CDR3 sequence (DNA): TGCGCCAGCAGCTTAACGGACAGGGGAAGGAATGAGCAGTTCTTC.

The rearrangement uses TRBV12-5 and TRBJ2-7; D remains unclear. V lost 1 base and J lost 3, with 4 bases in between. CDR3 length equals 12 residues. The V gene's germline CDR1 is LGHNT and CDR2 FRNRAP. In DNA, the CDR3 is TGTGCTAGTGGTTTGGGCAGCTACGAGCAGTACTTC. Encoded protein: CASGLGSYEQYF.

The chain is built from TRBV27 and TRBJ2-1, with 7 bases matching TRBD1. The CDR3 consists of 15 residues. V shed 2 bases, J shed 7 bases, and the junction held 8 bases outside the gene matches. CDR1 is MNHEY, CDR2 SMNVEV, per germline (reference sequence). Written as DNA, the CDR3 is TGTGCCAGCAGTTTACAGAGGGGGCGCAGAAATGAGCAGTTCTTC. Amino acid sequence: CASSLQRGRRNEQFF.

A single count supports this clone. DNA of the CDR3: TGTGCCAGCAGCTTAAGGGGCTACACTGAAGCTTTCTTT. It yields the protein CASSLRGYTEAFF. The chain links TRBV7-2 to TRBJ1-1; D is perhaps TRBD1 (5 bases). V lost 2 bases and J lost 3, with 7 bases in between. This CDR3 comprises 13 residues. From germline, CDR1 is SGHTA and CDR2 FQGNSA.

The chain links TRBV19 to TRBJ2-7; 7 bases line up with TRBD1. Per the germline V gene, CDR1 is LNHDA and CDR2 is SQIVND (reference sequence). V trimming: 5 bases; J trimming: 1 base; junction bases outside the gene matches: 8. There are 15 residues in the CDR3. CDR3 in amino acids: CASSASGQLSYEQYF. CDR3 in DNA: TGTGCCAGTAGTGCTTCGGGACAGTTATCCTACGAGCAGTACTTC.

The chain couples TRBV5-1 to TRBJ2-1; 7 bases fit TRBD2. The length of the CDR3 is 16 residues. The germline V gene has CDR1 SGHRS and CDR2 YFSETQ. V was pared by 4 bases and J by 0 bases, with 7 bases of the junction left unmatched. CDR3 region: CASSKTSPSSYNEQFF. CDR3 coding DNA: TGCGCCAGCAGCAAGACTAGCCCCAGCTCCTACAATGAGCAGTTCTTC.

CDR3 nucleotides: TGTGCCAGTACTCAGGGGCTAGTTCGGAATGAGCAGTTCTTC. This sequence encodes CASTQGLVRNEQFF. J is TRBJ2-1 and V is TRBV19; possible D gene TRBD1, 6 bases. V was shortened by 7 bases and J by 7 bases, with 17 bases between the two germline ends. CDR3 length: 14 amino acids. The germline V gene has CDR1 LNHDA and CDR2 SQIVND (reference sequence).

The V gene is TRBV6-4, the J gene TRBJ2-1; TRBD1 matches at 8 bases. V lost 6 bases and J lost 14; bases outside the gene matches: 6. Germline values: CDR1 MRHNA, CDR2 SNTAGT. CDR3 length: 11 amino acids. This chain's CDR3 is CASRTDREEFF. The CDR3 DNA reads as TGTGCCAGCAGAACGGACAGGGAGGAGTTCTTC.

The V and J genes are TRBV11-2 and TRBJ1-6; D remains ambiguous. V lost 1 base and J 8 bases, leaving 15 bases between the germline ends. The CDR3 is 16 amino acids. Per germline, CDR1 SGHAT and CDR2 FQNNGV. DNA for the CDR3: TGTGCCAGCAGCTTAGGGAGAGGGAAACCTCATTCACCCCTCCACTTT. It specifies CASSLGRGKPHSPLHF.

This chain connects TRBV30 to TRBJ2-7; 10 positions agree with TRBD1. V gave up 2 bases and J gave up 4 bases; unmatched junction bases: 8. CDR3 length equals 15 residues. Germline V lookup: CDR1 GTSNPN, CDR2 SVGIG (reference sequence). CDR3 amino acids: CAWSRDRGRGYEQYF. In DNA, the CDR3 is TGTGCCTGGAGTCGGGACAGGGGACGGGGGTACGAGCAGTACTTC.

This rearrangement joins TRBV2 to TRBJ2-1; D remains unclear. Germline V CDR1 and CDR2: SNHLY, FYNNEI. Trimming stripped 7 bases from V and 7 bases from J, with 11 bases between. The CDR3 has 12 residues. The CDR3 nucleotides read TGTGCCAGCAAACCTAATCGGAATGAGCAGTTCTTC. Amino acid sequence: CASKPNRNEQFF.